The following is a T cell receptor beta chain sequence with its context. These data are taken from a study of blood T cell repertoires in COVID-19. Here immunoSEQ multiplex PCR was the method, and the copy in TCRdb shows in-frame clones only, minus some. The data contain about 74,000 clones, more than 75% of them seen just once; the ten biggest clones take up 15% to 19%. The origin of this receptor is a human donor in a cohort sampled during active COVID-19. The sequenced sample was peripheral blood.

The CDR3 region is CASRGPRGANQPQHF. CDR3 in DNA: TGTGCCAGTAGGGGGCCCAGGGGTGCCAATCAGCCCCAGCATTTT. This chain joins TRBV19 and TRBJ1-5; the D gene is possibly TRBD1 (6 bases). This CDR3 contains 15 residues. Trimming took 6 bases from V and 3 from J, leaving 15 bases between them. Germline lookup yields CDR1 LNHDA and CDR2 SQIVND (reference sequence).